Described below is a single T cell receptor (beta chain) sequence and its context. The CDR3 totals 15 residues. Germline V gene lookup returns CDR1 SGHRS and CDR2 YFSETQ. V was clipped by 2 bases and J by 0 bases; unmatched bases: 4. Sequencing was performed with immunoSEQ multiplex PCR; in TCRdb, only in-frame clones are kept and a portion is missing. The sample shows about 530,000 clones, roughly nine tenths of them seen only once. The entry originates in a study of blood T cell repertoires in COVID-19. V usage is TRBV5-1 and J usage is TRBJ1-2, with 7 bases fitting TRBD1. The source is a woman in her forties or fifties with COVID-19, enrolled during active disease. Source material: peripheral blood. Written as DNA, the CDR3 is TGCGCCAGCAGCTTCCCGGGACAGCCTAACTATGGCTACACCTTC. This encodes CASSFPGQPNYGYTF.